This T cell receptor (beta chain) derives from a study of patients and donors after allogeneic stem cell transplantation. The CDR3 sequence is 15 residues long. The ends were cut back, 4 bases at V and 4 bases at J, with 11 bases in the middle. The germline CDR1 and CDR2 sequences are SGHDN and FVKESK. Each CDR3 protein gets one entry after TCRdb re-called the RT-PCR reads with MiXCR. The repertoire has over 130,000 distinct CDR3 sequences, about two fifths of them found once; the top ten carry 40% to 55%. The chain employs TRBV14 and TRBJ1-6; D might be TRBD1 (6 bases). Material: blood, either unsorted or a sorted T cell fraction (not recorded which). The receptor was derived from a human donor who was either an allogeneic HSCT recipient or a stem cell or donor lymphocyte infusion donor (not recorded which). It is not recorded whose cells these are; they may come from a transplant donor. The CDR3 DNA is TGTGCCAGCAGCCGTGCCACAGGGTATAATTCACCCCTCCACTTT. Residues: CASSRATGYNSPLHF.